This TCR beta chain was recovered during a study of T cell changes during pregnancy in multiple sclerosis. TCRdb's table, derived via immunoSEQ multiplex PCR, lists solely in-frame clones and lacks some. The profile shows some 81,000 clones, approximately 94% of them singletons. The germline V gene has CDR1 SGHRS and CDR2 YFSETQ. CDR3 size: 18 residues. Trimming pared 7 bases from V and 1 base from J, leaving 24 bases between. V usage is TRBV5-1 and J usage is TRBJ2-1, with TRBD2 as a possible D gene (6 bases). This material consisted of peripheral blood, taken after pregnancy. This clonotype originated in a female donor in good health, enrolled as a control in a pregnancy study. For the CDR3, the DNA is TGCGCCAGCGACACTGAGGGGAGGTTCTATCGGTCCTACAATGAGCAGTTCTTC. This encodes CASDTEGRFYRSYNEQFF.